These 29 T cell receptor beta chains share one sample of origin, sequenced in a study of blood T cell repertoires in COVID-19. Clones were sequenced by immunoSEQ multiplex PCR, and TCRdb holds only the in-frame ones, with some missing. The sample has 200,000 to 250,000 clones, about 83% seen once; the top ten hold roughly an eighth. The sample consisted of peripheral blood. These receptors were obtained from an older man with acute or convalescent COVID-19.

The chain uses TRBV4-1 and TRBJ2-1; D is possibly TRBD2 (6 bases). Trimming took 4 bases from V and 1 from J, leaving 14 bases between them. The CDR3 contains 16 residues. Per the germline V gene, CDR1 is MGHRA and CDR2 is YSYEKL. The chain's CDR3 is CASSLGLPRSYNEQFF. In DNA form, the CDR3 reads TGCGCCAGCAGCCTGGGACTTCCGAGGTCCTACAATGAGCAGTTCTTC.

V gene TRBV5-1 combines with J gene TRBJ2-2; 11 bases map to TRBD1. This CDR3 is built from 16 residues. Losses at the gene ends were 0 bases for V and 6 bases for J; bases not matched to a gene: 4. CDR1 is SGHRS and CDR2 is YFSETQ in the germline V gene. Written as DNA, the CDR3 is TGCGCCAGCAGCTTGGGAGGACAGGGGGCTTCCGGGGAGCTGTTTTTT. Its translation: CASSLGGQGASGELFF.

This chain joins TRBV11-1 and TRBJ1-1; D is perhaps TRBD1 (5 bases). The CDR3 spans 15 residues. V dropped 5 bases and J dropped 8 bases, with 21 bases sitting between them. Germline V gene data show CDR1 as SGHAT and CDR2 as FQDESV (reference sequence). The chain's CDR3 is CASSRRMGSQGEAFF. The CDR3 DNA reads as TGTGCCAGCAGCCGAAGAATGGGGTCCCAGGGCGAAGCTTTCTTT.

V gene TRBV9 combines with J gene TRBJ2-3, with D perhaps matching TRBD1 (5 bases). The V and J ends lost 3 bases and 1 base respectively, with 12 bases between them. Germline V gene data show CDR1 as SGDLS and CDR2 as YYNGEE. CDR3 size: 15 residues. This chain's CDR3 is CASSGVVGGTDTQYF. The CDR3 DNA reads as TGTGCCAGCAGCGGAGTAGTAGGGGGCACAGATACGCAGTATTTT. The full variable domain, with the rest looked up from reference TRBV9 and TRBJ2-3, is DSGVTQTPKHLITATGQRVTLRCSPRSGDLSVYWYQQSLDQGLQFLIQYYNGEERAKGNILERFSAQQFPDLHSELNLSSLELGDSALYFCASSGVVGGTDTQYFGPGTRLTVL.

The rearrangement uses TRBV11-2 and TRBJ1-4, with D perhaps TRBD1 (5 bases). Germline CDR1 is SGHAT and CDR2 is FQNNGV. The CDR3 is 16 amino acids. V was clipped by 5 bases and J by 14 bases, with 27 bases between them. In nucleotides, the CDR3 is TGTGCCAGCAGCACCCTTTATGGCGACAGCCAAATCATCCTGTTTTTT. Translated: CASSTLYGDSQIILFF.

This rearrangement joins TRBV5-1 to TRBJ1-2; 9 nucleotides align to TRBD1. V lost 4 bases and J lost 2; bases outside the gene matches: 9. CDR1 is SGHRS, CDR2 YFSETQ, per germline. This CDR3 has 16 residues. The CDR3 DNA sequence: TGCGCCAGCAGCACGTCGGGGGACAGGGTCAACTATGGCTACACCTTC. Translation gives CASSTSGDRVNYGYTF.

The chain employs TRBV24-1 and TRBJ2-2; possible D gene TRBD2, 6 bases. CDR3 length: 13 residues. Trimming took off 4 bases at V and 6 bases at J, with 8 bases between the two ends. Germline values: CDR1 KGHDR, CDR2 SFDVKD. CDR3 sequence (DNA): TGTGCCACCAGTGAAGGGGAGGCCGGGGAGCTGTTTTTT. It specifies CATSEGEAGELFF.

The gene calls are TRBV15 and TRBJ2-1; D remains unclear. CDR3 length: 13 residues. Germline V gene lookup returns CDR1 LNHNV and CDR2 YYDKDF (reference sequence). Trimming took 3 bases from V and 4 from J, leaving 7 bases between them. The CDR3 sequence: CATSRPRYNEQFF. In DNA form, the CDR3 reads TGTGCCACCAGCAGGCCCCGGTACAATGAGCAGTTCTTC.

The CDR3 nucleotides read TGCAGTGCTAGTGCCCTACGAGATGCTGGCTACACCTTC. Translation gives CSASALRDAGYTF. The chain employs TRBV20-1 and TRBJ1-2; no definite D call. Looked up from germline, CDR1 is DFQATT and CDR2 is SNEGSKA (reference sequence). V shed 3 bases and J shed 7 bases, with 15 bases lying between them. This CDR3 has 13 residues.

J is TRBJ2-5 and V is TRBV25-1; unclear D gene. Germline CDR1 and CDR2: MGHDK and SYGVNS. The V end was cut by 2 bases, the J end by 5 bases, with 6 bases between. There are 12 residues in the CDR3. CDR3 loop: CASSEIFETQYF. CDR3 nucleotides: TGTGCCAGCAGTGAAATATTTGAGACCCAGTACTTC.

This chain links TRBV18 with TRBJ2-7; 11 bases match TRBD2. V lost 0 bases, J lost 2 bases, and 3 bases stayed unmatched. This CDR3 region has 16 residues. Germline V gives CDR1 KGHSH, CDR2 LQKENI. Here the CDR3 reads CASSPPGLAGPYEQYF. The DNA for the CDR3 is TGTGCCAGCTCACCACCCGGACTAGCGGGCCCCTACGAGCAGTACTTC.

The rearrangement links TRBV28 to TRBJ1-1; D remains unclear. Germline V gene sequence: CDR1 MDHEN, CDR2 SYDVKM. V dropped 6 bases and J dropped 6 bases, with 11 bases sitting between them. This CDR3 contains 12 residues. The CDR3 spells CASSSGLSEAFF. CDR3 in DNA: TGTGCCAGCAGCTCTGGACTCTCTGAAGCTTTCTTT.

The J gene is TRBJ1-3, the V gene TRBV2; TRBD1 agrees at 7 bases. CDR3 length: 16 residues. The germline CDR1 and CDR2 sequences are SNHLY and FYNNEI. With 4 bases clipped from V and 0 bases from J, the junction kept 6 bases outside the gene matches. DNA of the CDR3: TGTGCCAGCAGTGCCGGGACAGCCTTCTCTGGAAACACCATATATTTT. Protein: CASSAGTAFSGNTIYF.

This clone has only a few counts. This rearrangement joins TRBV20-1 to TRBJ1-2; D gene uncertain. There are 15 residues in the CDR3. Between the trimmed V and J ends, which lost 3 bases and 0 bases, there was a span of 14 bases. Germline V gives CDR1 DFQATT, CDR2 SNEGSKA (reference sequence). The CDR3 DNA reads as TGCAGTGCTAGTTTACCCAAGCAAGCTAACTATGGCTACACCTTC. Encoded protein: CSASLPKQANYGYTF.

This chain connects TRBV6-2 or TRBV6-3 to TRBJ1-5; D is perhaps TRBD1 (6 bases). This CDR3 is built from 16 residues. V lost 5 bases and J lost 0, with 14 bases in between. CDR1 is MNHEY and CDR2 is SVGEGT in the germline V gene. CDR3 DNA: TGTGCCAGCAGTCCATCCAGGGGCCCTAGCAATCAGCCCCAGCATTTT. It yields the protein CASSPSRGPSNQPQHF.

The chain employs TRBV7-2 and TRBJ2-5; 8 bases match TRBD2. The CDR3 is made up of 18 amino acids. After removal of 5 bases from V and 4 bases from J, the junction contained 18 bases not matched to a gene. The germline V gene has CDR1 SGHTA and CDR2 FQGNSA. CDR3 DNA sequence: TGTGCCAGCAGCCAACCCCGGACTAGCAGGGGACAAGGAGAGACCCAGTACTTC. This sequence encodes CASSQPRTSRGQGETQYF. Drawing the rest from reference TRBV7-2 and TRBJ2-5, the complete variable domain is GAGVSQSPSNKVTEKGKDVELRCDPISGHTALYWYRQSLGQGLEFLIYFQGNSAPDKSGLPSDRFSAERTGGSVSTLTIQRTQQEDSAVYLCASSQPRTSRGQGETQYFGPGTRLLVL.

CDR3 region: CASSPMGTASNQPQHF. The CDR3 DNA sequence: TGTGCCAGCAGCCCAATGGGGACAGCTAGCAATCAGCCCCAGCATTTT. The chain employs TRBV28 and TRBJ1-5, with 7 bases that match TRBD1. With V trimmed by 6 bases and J by 0 bases, 8 bases remained unmatched. Germline V gene data show CDR1 as MDHEN and CDR2 as SYDVKM. The length of the CDR3 is 16 residues.

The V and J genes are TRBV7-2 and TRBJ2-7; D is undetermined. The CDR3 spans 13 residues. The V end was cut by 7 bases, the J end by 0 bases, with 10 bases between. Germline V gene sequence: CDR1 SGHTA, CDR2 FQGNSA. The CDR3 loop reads CASTPPGSYEQYF. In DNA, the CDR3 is TGTGCCAGCACGCCTCCGGGCTCCTACGAGCAGTACTTC.

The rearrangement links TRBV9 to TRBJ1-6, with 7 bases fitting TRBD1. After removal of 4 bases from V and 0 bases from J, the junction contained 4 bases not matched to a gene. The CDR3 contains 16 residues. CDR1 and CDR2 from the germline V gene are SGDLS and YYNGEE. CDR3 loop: CASSPRQGSYNSPLHF. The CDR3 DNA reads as TGTGCCAGCAGCCCTCGACAGGGCTCCTATAATTCACCCCTCCACTTT.

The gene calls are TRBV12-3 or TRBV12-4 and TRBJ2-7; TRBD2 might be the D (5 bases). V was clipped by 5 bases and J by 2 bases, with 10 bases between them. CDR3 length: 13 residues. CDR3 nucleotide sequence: TGTGCCAGCAGTAAATCCGGGGCCTACGAGCAGTACTTC. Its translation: CASSKSGAYEQYF.

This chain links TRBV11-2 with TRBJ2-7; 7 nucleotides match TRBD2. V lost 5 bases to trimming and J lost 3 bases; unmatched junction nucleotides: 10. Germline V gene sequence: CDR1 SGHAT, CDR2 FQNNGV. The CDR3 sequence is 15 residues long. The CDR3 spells CASSVGAGRDYEQYF. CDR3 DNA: TGTGCCAGCAGCGTTGGAGCGGGGAGAGACTACGAGCAGTACTTC.

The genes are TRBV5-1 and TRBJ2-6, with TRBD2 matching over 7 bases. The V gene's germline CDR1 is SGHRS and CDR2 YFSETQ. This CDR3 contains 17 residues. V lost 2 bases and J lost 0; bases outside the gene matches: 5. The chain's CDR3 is CASSLRAGDSGANVLTF. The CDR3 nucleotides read TGCGCCAGCAGCTTAAGGGCGGGGGACTCTGGGGCCAACGTCCTGACTTTC.

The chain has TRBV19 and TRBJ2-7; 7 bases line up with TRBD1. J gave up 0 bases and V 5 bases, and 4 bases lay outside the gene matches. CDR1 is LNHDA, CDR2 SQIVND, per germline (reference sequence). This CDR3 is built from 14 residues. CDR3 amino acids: CASSRQGVSYEQYF. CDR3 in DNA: TGTGCCAGTAGTCGACAGGGTGTCTCCTACGAGCAGTACTTC. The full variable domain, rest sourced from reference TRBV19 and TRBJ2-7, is DGGITQSPKYLFRKEGQNVTLSCEQNLNHDAMYWYRQDPGQGLRLIYYSQIVNDFQKGDIAEGYSVSREKKESFPLTVTSAQKNPTAFYLCASSRQGVSYEQYFGPGTRLTVT.

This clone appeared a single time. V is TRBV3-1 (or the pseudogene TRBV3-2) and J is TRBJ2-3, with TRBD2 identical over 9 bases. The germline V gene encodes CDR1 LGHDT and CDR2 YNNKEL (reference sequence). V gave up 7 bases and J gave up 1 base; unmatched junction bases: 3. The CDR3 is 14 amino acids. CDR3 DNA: TGTGCCAGCAAGCGGGGGGATTGCACAGATACGCAGTATTTT. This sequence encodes CASKRGDCTDTQYF.

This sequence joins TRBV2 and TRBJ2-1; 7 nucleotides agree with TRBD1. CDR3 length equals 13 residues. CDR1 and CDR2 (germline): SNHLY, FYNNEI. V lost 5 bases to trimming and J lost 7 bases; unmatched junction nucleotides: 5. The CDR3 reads CASSLTQGNEQFF. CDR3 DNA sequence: TGTGCCAGCAGTTTAACACAGGGGAATGAGCAGTTCTTC. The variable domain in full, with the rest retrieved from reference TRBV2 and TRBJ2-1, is EPEVTQTPSHQVTQMGQEVILRCVPISNHLYFYWYRQILGQKVEFLVSFYNNEISEKSEIFDDQFSVERPDGSNFTLKIRSTKLEDSAMYFCASSLTQGNEQFFGPGTRLTVL.

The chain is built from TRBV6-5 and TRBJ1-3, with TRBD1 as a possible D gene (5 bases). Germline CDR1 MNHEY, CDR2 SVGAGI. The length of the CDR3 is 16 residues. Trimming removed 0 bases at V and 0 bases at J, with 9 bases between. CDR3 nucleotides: TGTGCCAGCAGTTACTCAGGCAGGGTCTCTGGAAACACCATATATTTT. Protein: CASSYSGRVSGNTIYF.

For the CDR3, the DNA is TGTGCCAGCAGTGAAAGGCAGGGCGAGGTGAACACTGAAGCTTTCTTT. It encodes CASSERQGEVNTEAFF. The chain recombines TRBV2 with TRBJ1-1; D possibly corresponds to TRBD1 (5 bases). V was trimmed by 2 bases and J by 0 bases, leaving 13 bases between them. CDR1 and CDR2 (germline): SNHLY, FYNNEI. The CDR3 length is 16 residues.

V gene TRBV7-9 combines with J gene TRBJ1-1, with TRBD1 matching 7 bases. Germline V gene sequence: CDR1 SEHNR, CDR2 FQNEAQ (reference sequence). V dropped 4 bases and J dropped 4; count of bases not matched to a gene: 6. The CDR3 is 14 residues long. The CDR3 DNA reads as TGTGCCAGCAGCTACGAACCAGGGGGCACTGAAGCTTTCTTT. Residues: CASSYEPGGTEAFF.

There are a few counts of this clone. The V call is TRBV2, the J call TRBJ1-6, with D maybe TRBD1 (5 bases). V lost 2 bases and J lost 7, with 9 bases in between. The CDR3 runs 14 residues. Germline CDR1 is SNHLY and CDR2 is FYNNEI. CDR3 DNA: TGTGCCAGCAGTGAAAGGGGTACGAATTCACCCCTCCACTTT. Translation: CASSERGTNSPLHF.